The rows below give T cell receptor beta chains drawn from one sample of a study of shared clonotypes between healthy human individuals. TCRdb keeps only in-frame clones here, not all; method: immunoSEQ multiplex PCR. This repertoire shows under 1 million clones, around 96% found once; its top ten account for around 0.25%. The sequenced sample consisted of naive CD8+ T cells sorted from blood. The receptor source for this set is a man younger than 40 in good health. Each CDR3 is given with its conserved first and last residue. The D gene is left open where the match is weak. Expanded clones get a size class; other rows say once, few or many, or leave the size out.

V gene: TRBV20-1
D gene: -
J gene: TRBJ2-1
clone size: once
CDR3 protein: CSARDGYEQFF
CDR3 DNA: TGCAGTGCTAGAGATGGTTACGAGCAGTTCTTC

V gene: TRBV7-8
D gene: -
J gene: TRBJ2-7
clone size: -
CDR3 protein: CASSSLDDNSYEQYF
CDR3 DNA: TGTGCCAGCAGCTCACTCGACGACAACTCCTACGAGCAGTACTTC

V gene: TRBV4-1
D gene: -
J gene: TRBJ2-5
clone size: -
CDR3 protein: CASSQENEETQYF
CDR3 DNA: TGCGCCAGCAGCCAAGAAAACGAAGAGACCCAGTACTTC

V gene: TRBV7-2
D gene: -
J gene: TRBJ2-5
clone size: -
CDR3 protein: CASSSAVAQYF
CDR3 DNA: TGTGCCAGCAGCTCTGCGGTAGCCCAGTACTTC

V gene: TRBV2
D gene: TRBD1
J gene: TRBJ2-1
clone size: -
CDR3 protein: CASSGMDRGGNEQFF
CDR3 DNA: TGTGCCAGCAGTGGGATGGACAGGGGTGGGAATGAGCAGTTCTTC

V gene: TRBV4-3
D gene: -
J gene: TRBJ2-7
clone size: -
CDR3 protein: CASSQAITSEQYF
CDR3 DNA: TGCGCCAGCAGCCAGGCCATCACGAGCGAGCAGTACTTC

V gene: TRBV29-1
D gene: -
J gene: TRBJ2-1
clone size: -
CDR3 protein: CSVESGGNEQFF
CDR3 DNA: TGCAGCGTTGAGTCCGGTGGCAATGAGCAGTTCTTC

V gene: TRBV7-9
D gene: -
J gene: TRBJ1-1
clone size: -
CDR3 protein: CASSPPRGVGTEAFF
CDR3 DNA: TGTGCCAGCAGCCCTCCGCGTGGGGTTGGCACTGAAGCTTTCTTT

V gene: TRBV6-4
D gene: -
J gene: TRBJ2-7
clone size: once
CDR3 protein: CASSEWETSSGLRYEQYF
CDR3 DNA: TGTGCCAGCAGTGAGTGGGAAACTTCCTCTGGGCTACGCTACGAGCAGTACTTC

V gene: TRBV28
D gene: TRBD1
J gene: TRBJ2-1
clone size: -
CDR3 protein: CASSLPGTASEQFF
CDR3 DNA: TGTGCCAGCAGTTTACCCGGGACAGCCAGTGAGCAGTTCTTC

V gene: TRBV11-2
D gene: TRBD1
J gene: TRBJ2-4
clone size: -
CDR3 protein: CASSSYRDRRNIQYF
CDR3 DNA: TGTGCCAGCAGCTCTTACCGGGACAGGAGGAACATTCAGTACTTC

V gene: TRBV7-9
D gene: -
J gene: TRBJ1-2
clone size: -
CDR3 protein: CASSFVALYGYTF
CDR3 DNA: TGTGCCAGCAGCTTTGTGGCCCTCTATGGCTACACCTTC

V gene: TRBV5-4
D gene: TRBD1
J gene: TRBJ1-4
clone size: -
CDR3 protein: CASSRTGLPTNEKLFF
CDR3 DNA: TGTGCCAGCAGCCGGACAGGGTTGCCAACTAATGAAAAACTGTTTTTT

V gene: TRBV19
D gene: -
J gene: TRBJ2-7
clone size: -
CDR3 protein: CASSIDVAGGYEQYF
CDR3 DNA: TGTGCCAGTAGTATAGATGTGGCGGGCGGCTACGAGCAGTACTTC

V gene: TRBV5-1
D gene: -
J gene: TRBJ2-7
clone size: -
CDR3 protein: CASSLGTETYEQYF
CDR3 DNA: TGCGCCAGCAGCTTGGGGACAGAGACCTACGAGCAGTACTTC

V gene: TRBV28
D gene: -
J gene: TRBJ2-3
clone size: -
CDR3 protein: CATLRAGAGTDTQYF
CDR3 DNA: TGTGCCACCCTACGGGCGGGGGCCGGCACAGATACGCAGTATTTT

V gene: TRBV15
D gene: -
J gene: TRBJ2-3
clone size: -
CDR3 protein: CATSRDWGLAQNIDTQYF
CDR3 DNA: TGTGCCACCAGCAGAGATTGGGGGCTAGCACAGAACATAGATACGCAGTATTTT

V gene: TRBV28
D gene: -
J gene: TRBJ2-2
clone size: once
CDR3 protein: CASTVSTANTGELFF
CDR3 DNA: TGTGCCAGCACCGTGAGCACCGCGAACACCGGGGAGCTGTTTTTT

V gene: TRBV15
D gene: -
J gene: TRBJ2-7
clone size: -
CDR3 protein: CATSRERGQGYEQYF
CDR3 DNA: TGTGCCACCAGCAGAGAGAGGGGACAAGGCTACGAGCAGTACTTC

V gene: TRBV6-5
D gene: TRBD2
J gene: TRBJ2-5
clone size: -
CDR3 protein: CASSSRTSGSLETQYF
CDR3 DNA: TGTGCCAGCAGTTCCCGGACTAGCGGGAGTCTGGAGACCCAGTACTTC

V gene: TRBV15
D gene: TRBD1
J gene: TRBJ2-7
clone size: once
CDR3 protein: CATSRDVGQGSSYEQYF
CDR3 DNA: TGTGCCACCAGCAGAGATGTAGGACAGGGGAGCTCCTACGAGCAGTACTTC

V gene: TRBV27
D gene: -
J gene: TRBJ1-5
clone size: -
CDR3 protein: CASSLDSNQPQHF
CDR3 DNA: TGTGCCAGCAGTCTTGATAGCAATCAGCCCCAGCATTTT

V gene: TRBV7-2
D gene: -
J gene: TRBJ2-1
clone size: -
CDR3 protein: CASSSIGYNEQFF
CDR3 DNA: TGTGCCAGCAGCTCAATAGGCTACAATGAGCAGTTCTTC

V gene: TRBV6-6
D gene: -
J gene: TRBJ1-1
clone size: -
CDR3 protein: CASSSLLGRENTEAFF
CDR3 DNA: TGTGCCAGCAGCTCACTCCTGGGCCGCGAGAACACTGAAGCTTTCTTT

V gene: TRBV5-6
D gene: TRBD2
J gene: TRBJ2-5
clone size: once
CDR3 protein: CASSLAGGVQETQYF
CDR3 DNA: TGTGCCAGCAGCTTAGCGGGAGGGGTTCAAGAGACCCAGTACTTC